Below are 19 T cell receptor beta chains sequenced from a single sample in a study of blood T cell repertoires in COVID-19. Libraries were prepared by immunoSEQ multiplex PCR; TCRdb keeps only in-frame clonotypes and omits some of them. This table has roughly 300,000 clones, approximately 90% appearing once. The sample was PBMCs or T cells enriched from blood (not recorded which). Receptors were obtained from a woman aged 18 to 35 who had recovered from COVID-19.

The chain carries TRBV5-1 and TRBJ2-2; TRBD2 matches at 9 bases. The CDR3 is made up of 17 amino acids. Unmatched junction bases numbered 9, after V lost 6 bases and J lost 0 bases. The V gene's germline CDR1 is SGHRS and CDR2 YFSETQ. The DNA of the CDR3 is TGCGCCAGCATCGAAGGCGGGGGGGCCTCGAACACCGGGGAGCTGTTTTTT. Amino acid sequence: CASIEGGGASNTGELFF. The complete variable domain, with remaining parts taken from reference TRBV5-1 and TRBJ2-2, reads KAGVTQTPRYLIKTRGQQVTLSCSPISGHRSVSWYQQTPGQGLQFLFEYFSETQRNKGNFPGRFSGRQFSNSRSEMNVSTLELGDSALYLCASIEGGGASNTGELFFGEGSRLTVL.

The chain uses TRBV2 and TRBJ1-2, with 9 positions matching TRBD1. This CDR3 has 14 amino acids. With V trimmed by 6 bases and J by 8 bases, 10 bases remained unmatched. Germline CDR1 SNHLY, CDR2 FYNNEI. The CDR3 DNA reads TGTGCCAGCAGCCTCGGGACAGGGAAGGGAGGCTACACCTTC. Its translation: CASSLGTGKGGYTF. The variable domain in full, completed from reference TRBV2 and TRBJ1-2, reads EPEVTQTPSHQVTQMGQEVILRCVPISNHLYFYWYRQILGQKVEFLVSFYNNEISEKSEIFDDQFSVERPDGSNFTLKIRSTKLEDSAMYFCASSLGTGKGGYTFGSGTRLTVV.

This clone has just one count. V gene TRBV19 combines with J gene TRBJ1-5; no clear D. Trimming pared 7 bases from V and 1 base from J, leaving 11 bases between. CDR1 is LNHDA, CDR2 SQIVND, per germline (reference sequence). The CDR3 covers 14 residues. The CDR3 nucleotides are TGTGCCAGTACGGGGAAAGGGAGCAATCAGCCCCAGCATTTT. Translated, it gives CASTGKGSNQPQHF.

This chain links TRBV29-1 with TRBJ1-1, with a tentative D call TRBD1 (6 bases). Trimming took off 1 base at V and 11 bases at J, with 17 bases between the two ends. CDR3 size: 13 residues. Per the germline V gene, CDR1 is SQVTM and CDR2 is ANQGSEA. The CDR3 protein is CSVEGGDTGSAFF. CDR3 DNA sequence: TGCAGCGTTGAAGGTGGGGACACAGGGAGCGCTTTCTTT.

The chain links TRBV5-5 to TRBJ2-1; D perhaps matches TRBD2 (5 bases). V was clipped by 2 bases and J by 3 bases, with 12 bases between them. There are 15 residues in the CDR3. CDR1 SGHKS and CDR2 YYEKEE come from the germline V gene (reference sequence). This CDR3 reads CASSFGPTNYNEQFF. CDR3 sequence (DNA): TGTGCCAGCAGCTTCGGACCGACTAACTACAATGAGCAGTTCTTC.

This chain connects TRBV19 to TRBJ2-3; tentative D call: TRBD2 (5 bases). CDR1 is LNHDA, CDR2 SQIVND, per germline (reference sequence). V lost 7 bases, J lost 2 bases, and 10 bases lay in between. The CDR3 length is 13 residues. CDR3 DNA sequence: TGTGCCAGTACAAAGCGGATCACAGATACGCAGTATTTT. It is translated as CASTKRITDTQYF.

CDR3 protein: CASSSRSNTGELFF. The CDR3, as DNA: TGTGCCAGCAGCTCACGGTCGAACACCGGGGAGCTGTTTTTT. The genes are TRBV11-3 and TRBJ2-2; D unresolved. Trimming took 4 bases from V and 0 from J, leaving 6 bases between them. The CDR3 runs 14 residues. The V gene's germline CDR1 is SGHNT and CDR2 YENEEA.

The rearrangement uses TRBV2 and TRBJ2-1; 10 nucleotides line up with TRBD2. The CDR3 runs 15 residues. Germline CDR1 and CDR2: SNHLY and FYNNEI. V lost 5 bases and J lost 4; bases outside the gene matches: 5. For the CDR3, the DNA is TGTGCCAGCAGTCAGACTAGCGGGTTATACAATGAGCAGTTCTTC. Amino acids: CASSQTSGLYNEQFF. Drawing the rest from reference TRBV2 and TRBJ2-1, the complete variable domain is EPEVTQTPSHQVTQMGQEVILRCVPISNHLYFYWYRQILGQKVEFLVSFYNNEISEKSEIFDDQFSVERPDGSNFTLKIRSTKLEDSAMYFCASSQTSGLYNEQFFGPGTRLTVL.

The gene calls are TRBV5-4 and TRBJ1-2; TRBD1 matches 12 bases. CDR1 and CDR2 from the germline V gene are SGHNT and YYREEE (reference sequence). V dropped 4 bases and J dropped 4; count of bases not matched to a gene: 8. The CDR3 contains 16 residues. CDR3 bases: TGTGCCAGCAGCCCGGGACAGGGGGCGTCCATCTATGGCTACACCTTC. Amino acid sequence: CASSPGQGASIYGYTF.

The chain is built from TRBV5-1 and TRBJ2-1; possible D gene TRBD2, 6 bases. CDR3 length: 13 residues. Trimming removed 0 bases from V and 8 bases from J, with 9 bases in between. Germline V CDR1 and CDR2: SGHRS, YFSETQ. The CDR3 loop is CASSLGPGDEQFF. The CDR3 bases are TGCGCCAGCAGCTTGGGACCGGGGGATGAGCAGTTCTTC.

This clone was observed once. The genes are TRBV28 and TRBJ2-1, with 8 bases identical to TRBD2. V was pared by 6 bases and J by 0 bases, with 7 bases of the junction left unmatched. Germline-derived CDR1 and CDR2 are MDHEN and SYDVKM. There are 16 residues in the CDR3. CDR3 DNA: TGTGCCAGCAGGGGAGCGGGAGCTAGCTCCTACAATGAGCAGTTCTTC. Amino acids: CASRGAGASSYNEQFF.

The V gene is TRBV12-5, the J gene TRBJ1-5, with D perhaps matching TRBD1 (5 bases). The CDR3 loop spans 14 amino acids. Germline V gene data show CDR1 as LGHNT and CDR2 as FRNRAP. V lost 1 base and J 4 bases, leaving 8 bases between the germline ends. The CDR3 bases are TGTGCTAGTGGTTTGGCCCAGGGTAATCAGCCCCAGCATTTT. Translating gives CASGLAQGNQPQHF.

This rearrangement joins TRBV20-1 to TRBJ2-3; D gene unclear. The CDR3 runs to 11 residues. Germline V gives CDR1 DFQATT, CDR2 SNEGSKA (reference sequence). V lost 8 bases and J 3 bases, leaving 9 bases between the germline ends. CDR3 region: CSLRRTDTQYF. CDR3 sequence (DNA): TGCAGTTTGAGGCGTACAGATACGCAGTATTTT.

The rearrangement joins TRBV5-6 to TRBJ2-7; 7 bases line up with TRBD1. With 6 bases clipped from V and 3 bases from J, the junction kept 9 bases outside the gene matches. Per the germline V gene, CDR1 is SGHDT and CDR2 is YYEEEE. The CDR3 has 14 residues. The CDR3 region has the DNA TGTGCCAGCACTCACAGGGGTTTTAACTACGAGCAGTACTTC. Its translation: CASTHRGFNYEQYF.

The chain has TRBV11-3 and TRBJ2-7; 9 bases match TRBD1. V was pared by 8 bases and J by 3 bases, with 8 bases of the junction left unmatched. The CDR3 covers 14 residues. Germline V gene sequence: CDR1 SGHNT, CDR2 YENEEA. In DNA, the CDR3 is TGTGCCAGCTCTCGGACAGGGGATGTCTACGAGCAGTACTTC. Protein: CASSRTGDVYEQYF.

The chain employs TRBV19 and TRBJ1-1; D perhaps matches TRBD1 (5 bases). The CDR3 sequence is 16 residues long. Germline V lookup: CDR1 LNHDA, CDR2 SQIVND (reference sequence). Trimming left V 2 bases short and J 8 bases short, with 21 bases between. The CDR3 nucleotides read TGTGCCAGTAGTATATTAGGCGAGGGACTCCCACGAGAAGCTTTCTTT. Its translation: CASSILGEGLPREAFF.

This clone was observed a handful of times. The V gene is TRBV19, the J gene TRBJ1-5; a weak D match, TRBD1 (5 bases). The V gene lost 5 bases and the J gene lost 0 bases, with 23 bases spanning the gap. This CDR3 contains 19 residues. Germline loops: CDR1 LNHDA, CDR2 SQIVND (reference sequence). The CDR3: CASSPYGQTVVGSNQPQHF. The CDR3 nucleotides read TGTGCCAGTAGTCCATATGGACAAACAGTCGTAGGTAGCAATCAGCCCCAGCATTTT.

The V call is TRBV5-4, the J call TRBJ2-1; D may be TRBD1 (5 bases). This CDR3 spans 14 amino acids. The germline V and J ends were trimmed by 1 base and 7 bases, with 12 bases remaining between them. The germline V gene has CDR1 SGHNT and CDR2 YYREEE (reference sequence). CDR3 bases: TGTGCCAGCAGCTTGATCCAGGGCGTAAATGAGCAGTTCTTC. Its protein is CASSLIQGVNEQFF.

CDR3 loop: CAWSATYRAVKTQYF. DNA for the CDR3: TGTGCCTGGAGTGCCACTTACAGGGCAGTGAAGACCCAGTACTTC. The chain links TRBV30 to TRBJ2-5; the D gene is possibly TRBD1 (6 bases). The germline gives CDR1 GTSNPN, CDR2 SVGIG (reference sequence). V was trimmed by 1 base and J by 6 bases, leaving 18 bases between them. The CDR3 runs to 15 residues.